Here is one T cell receptor (beta chain) with its context. Its specificity is not known. Generated by immunoSEQ multiplex PCR, the TCRdb table keeps only in-frame clones and is missing some. Among about 46,000 clones, roughly 90% were seen once, and the ten largest hold 4% to 5%. The data were obtained in a study of OX40 agonist ivuxolimab in advanced cancers. The wider study: Patient treatment consisted of intravenous ivuxolimab administration every 2 weeks at 0.01 to 10 mg/kg. Antecedent anti-PD-1, anti-PD-L1 or anti-CTLA-4 therapy was permissible, with over 35% having received some.

Findings of the study overall: Relative to CD4+, CD8+ T cells held more expanded clones on average. CD4+ and CD8+ T cells in blood underwent clonal expansion by week 6 at 0.1 to 3.0 mg/kg.

This CDR3 is built from 16 residues. In germline, CDR1 is SGHTS, CDR2 YDEGEE. Trimming left V 4 bases short and J 0 bases short, with 14 bases between. Sequenced material: CD4+ or CD8+ T cells sorted from blood, taken in a trial of the OX40 agonist ivuxolimab. The chain uses TRBV5-8 and TRBJ1-3, with D maybe TRBD1 (5 bases). The clonotype originates from an adult with an advanced solid tumor such as melanoma, head and neck, liver or kidney cancer. In DNA form, the CDR3 reads TGTGCCAGCAGCCCACCCCGGGGGAACTCTGGAAACACCATATATTTT. Translated, it gives CASSPPRGNSGNTIYF.